This T cell receptor (beta chain) was recorded in a study of Ad26.COV2.S vaccination and SARS-CoV-2 variants. About the research overall: Administration of Ad26.COV2.S was intramuscular, either once or twice 56 days apart.

General study results and limits: Spike-specific CD8+ and CD4+ T cell responses reportedly showed substantial breadth after vaccination.

Method: immunoSEQ multiplex PCR; TCRdb's copy keeps in-frame clones and lacks some. The sample gives about 350,000 clones, roughly 87% of which show up once; 3.4% is in the top ten. Treatment in this sample: about 20 received Ad26.COV2.S at low or high dose, single or two shots; about 5 received placebo; per-sample allocation not given. It was on day 63 after the first vaccine or placebo injection that samples were taken. What was given as vaccine was an Ad26 vector encoding Wuhan-strain SARS-CoV-2 spike. Trimming cost V 5 bases and J 4 bases; bases outside gene matches: 8. CDR1 and CDR2 (germline): SGHKS, YYEKEE (reference sequence). The length of the CDR3 is 15 residues. A note on this clone: Its antigen is still unknown.

The chain has TRBV5-5 and TRBJ2-7, with TRBD1 matching over 11 bases. This sequence originates from a person between 18 and 60 years old who received the Ad26.COV2.S COVID-19 vaccine or a placebo. The sequencing used peripheral blood, collected in a trial of Ad26.COV2.S vaccine versus placebo. This CDR3 reads CASRAWGQGEYEQYF. The CDR3 DNA reads as TGTGCCAGCAGAGCTTGGGGACAGGGGGAGTACGAGCAGTACTTC.